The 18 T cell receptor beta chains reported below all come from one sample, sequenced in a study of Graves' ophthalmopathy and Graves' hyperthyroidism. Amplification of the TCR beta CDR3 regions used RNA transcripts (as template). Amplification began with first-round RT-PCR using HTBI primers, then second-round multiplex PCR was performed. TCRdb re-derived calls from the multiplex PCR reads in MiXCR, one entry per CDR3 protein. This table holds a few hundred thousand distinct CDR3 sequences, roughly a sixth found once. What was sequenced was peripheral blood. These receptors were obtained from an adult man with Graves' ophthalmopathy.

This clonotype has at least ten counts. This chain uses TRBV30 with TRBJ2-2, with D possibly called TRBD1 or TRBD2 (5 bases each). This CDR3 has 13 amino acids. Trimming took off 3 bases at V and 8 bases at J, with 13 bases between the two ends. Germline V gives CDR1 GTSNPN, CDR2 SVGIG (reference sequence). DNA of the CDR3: TGTGCCTGGAGGGGACGGAATTTTGGGGAGCTGTTTTTT. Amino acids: CAWRGRNFGELFF.

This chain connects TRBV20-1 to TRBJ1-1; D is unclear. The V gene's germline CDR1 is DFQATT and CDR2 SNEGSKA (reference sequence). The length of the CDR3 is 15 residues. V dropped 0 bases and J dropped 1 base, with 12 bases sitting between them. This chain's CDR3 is CSARDLRHPNTEAFF. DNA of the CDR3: TGCAGTGCTAGAGATCTCAGGCACCCGAACACTGAAGCTTTCTTT.

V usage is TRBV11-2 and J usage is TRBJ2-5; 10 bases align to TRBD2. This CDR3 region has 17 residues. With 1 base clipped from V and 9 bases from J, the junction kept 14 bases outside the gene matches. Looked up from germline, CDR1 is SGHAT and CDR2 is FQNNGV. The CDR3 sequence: CASSLGRRAGGLGSQYF. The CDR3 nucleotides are TGTGCCAGCAGCTTAGGGAGGCGAGCGGGAGGGCTGGGGTCCCAGTACTTC.

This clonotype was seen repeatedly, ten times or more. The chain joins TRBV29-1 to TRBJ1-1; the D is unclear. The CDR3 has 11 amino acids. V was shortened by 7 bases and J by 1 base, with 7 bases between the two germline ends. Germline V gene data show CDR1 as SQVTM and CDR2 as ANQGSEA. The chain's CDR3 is CSAGRNTEAFF. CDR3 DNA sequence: TGCAGCGCCGGACGGAACACTGAAGCTTTCTTT. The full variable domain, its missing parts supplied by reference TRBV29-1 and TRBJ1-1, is SAVISQKPSRDICQRGTSLTIQCQVDSQVTMMFWYRQQPGQSLTLIATANQGSEATYESGFVIDKFPISRPNLTFSTLTVSNMSPEDSSIYLCSAGRNTEAFFGQGTRLTVV.

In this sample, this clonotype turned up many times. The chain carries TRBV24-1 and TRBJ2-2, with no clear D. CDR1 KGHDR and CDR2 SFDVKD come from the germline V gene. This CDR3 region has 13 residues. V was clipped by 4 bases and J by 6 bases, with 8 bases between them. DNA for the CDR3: TGTGCCACCAGTGAGCTCGTCTCCGGGGAGCTGTTTTTT. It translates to CATSELVSGELFF.

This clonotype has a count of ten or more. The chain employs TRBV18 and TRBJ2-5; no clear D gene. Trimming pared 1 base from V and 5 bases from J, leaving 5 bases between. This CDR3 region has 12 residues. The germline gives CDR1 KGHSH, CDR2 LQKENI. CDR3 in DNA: TGTGCCAGCTCACCACGGCTCGAGACCCAGTACTTC. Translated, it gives CASSPRLETQYF.

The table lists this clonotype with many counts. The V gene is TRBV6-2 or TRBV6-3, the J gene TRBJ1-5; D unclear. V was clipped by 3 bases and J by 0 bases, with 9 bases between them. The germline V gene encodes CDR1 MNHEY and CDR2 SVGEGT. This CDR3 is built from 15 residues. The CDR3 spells CASSYPRGSNQPQHF. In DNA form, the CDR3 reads TGTGCCAGCAGTTATCCGAGAGGTAGCAATCAGCCCCAGCATTTT.

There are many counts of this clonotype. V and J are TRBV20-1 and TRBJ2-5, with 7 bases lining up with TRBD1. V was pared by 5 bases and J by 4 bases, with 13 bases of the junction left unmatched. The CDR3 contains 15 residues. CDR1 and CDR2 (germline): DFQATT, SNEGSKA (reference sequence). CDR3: CSAQSYDRERETQYF. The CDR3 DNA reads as TGCAGTGCTCAATCCTATGACAGGGAACGAGAGACCCAGTACTTC.

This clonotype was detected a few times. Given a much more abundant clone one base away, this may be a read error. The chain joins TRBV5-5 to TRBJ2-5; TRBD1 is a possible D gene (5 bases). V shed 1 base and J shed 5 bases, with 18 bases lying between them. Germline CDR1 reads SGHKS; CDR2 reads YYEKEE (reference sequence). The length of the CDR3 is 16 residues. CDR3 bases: TGTGCCAGCAGCTTGCCTGCGACAGCTTCGTTTGAGACCCAGTACTTC. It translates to CASSLPATASFETQYF.

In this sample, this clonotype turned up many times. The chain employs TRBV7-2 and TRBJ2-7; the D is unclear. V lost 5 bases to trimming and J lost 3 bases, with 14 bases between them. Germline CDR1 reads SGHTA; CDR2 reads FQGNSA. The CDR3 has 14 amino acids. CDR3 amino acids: CASSPALGGYEQYF. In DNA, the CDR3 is TGTGCCAGCAGCCCGGCGTTGGGCGGCTACGAGCAGTACTTC.

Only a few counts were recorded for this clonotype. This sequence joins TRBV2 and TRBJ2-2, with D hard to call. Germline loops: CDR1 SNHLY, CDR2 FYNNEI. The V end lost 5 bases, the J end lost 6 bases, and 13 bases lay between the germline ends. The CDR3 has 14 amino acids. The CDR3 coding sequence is TGTGCCAGCAGTACTTCAAGCTGGGCCGGGGAGCTGTTTTTT. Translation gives CASSTSSWAGELFF.

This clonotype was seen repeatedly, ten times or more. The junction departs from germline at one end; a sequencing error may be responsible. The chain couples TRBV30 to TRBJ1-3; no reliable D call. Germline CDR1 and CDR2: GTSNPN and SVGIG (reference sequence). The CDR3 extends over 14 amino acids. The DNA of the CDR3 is TGTGCTTGGAAGGCATTAGGAGGTGGAAACACCATATATTTT. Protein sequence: CAWKALGGGNTIYF.

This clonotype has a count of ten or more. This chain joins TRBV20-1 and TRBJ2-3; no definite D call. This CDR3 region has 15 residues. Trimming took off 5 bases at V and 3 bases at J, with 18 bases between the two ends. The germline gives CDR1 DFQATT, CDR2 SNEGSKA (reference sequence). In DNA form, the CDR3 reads TGCAGTGCTGTAGACCGGGCCACCGGGACAGATACGCAGTATTTT. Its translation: CSAVDRATGTDTQYF.

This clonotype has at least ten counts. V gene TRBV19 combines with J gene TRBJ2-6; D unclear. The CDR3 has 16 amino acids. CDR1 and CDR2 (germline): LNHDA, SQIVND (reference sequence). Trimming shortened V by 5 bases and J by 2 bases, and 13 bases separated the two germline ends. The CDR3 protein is CASSPQMGAGANVLTF. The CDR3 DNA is TGTGCCAGTAGTCCTCAAATGGGCGCTGGGGCCAACGTCCTGACTTTC.

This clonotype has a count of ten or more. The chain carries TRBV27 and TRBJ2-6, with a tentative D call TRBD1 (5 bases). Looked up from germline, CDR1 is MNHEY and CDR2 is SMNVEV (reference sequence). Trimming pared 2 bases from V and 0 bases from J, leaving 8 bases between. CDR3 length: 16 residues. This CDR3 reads CASSLDSYSGANVLTF. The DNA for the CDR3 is TGTGCCAGCAGTTTAGACAGCTACTCTGGGGCCAACGTCCTGACTTTC.

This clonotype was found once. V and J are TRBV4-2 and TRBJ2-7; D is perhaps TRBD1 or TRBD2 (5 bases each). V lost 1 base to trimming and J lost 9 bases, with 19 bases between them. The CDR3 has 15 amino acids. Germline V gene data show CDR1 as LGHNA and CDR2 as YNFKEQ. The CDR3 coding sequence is TGTGCCAGCAGCCAAGGGGCCGGGGACGTTACGGGGCAGTACTTC. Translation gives CASSQGAGDVTGQYF.

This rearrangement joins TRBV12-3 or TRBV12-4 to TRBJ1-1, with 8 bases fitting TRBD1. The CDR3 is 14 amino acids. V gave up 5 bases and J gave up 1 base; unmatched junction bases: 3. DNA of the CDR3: TGTGCCAGCAGTGAGACAGGGGAGAACACTGAAGCTTTCTTT. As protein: CASSETGENTEAFF.

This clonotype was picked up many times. In DNA, the CDR3 is TGCAGTGCTAGTACAGGGTATAGCAATCAGCCCCAGCATTTT. It yields the protein CSASTGYSNQPQHF. The gene calls are TRBV20-1 and TRBJ1-5; D perhaps matches TRBD1 (6 bases). Trimming took 3 bases from V and 0 from J, leaving 9 bases between them. This CDR3 has 14 residues. Per the germline V gene, CDR1 is DFQATT and CDR2 is SNEGSKA (reference sequence).